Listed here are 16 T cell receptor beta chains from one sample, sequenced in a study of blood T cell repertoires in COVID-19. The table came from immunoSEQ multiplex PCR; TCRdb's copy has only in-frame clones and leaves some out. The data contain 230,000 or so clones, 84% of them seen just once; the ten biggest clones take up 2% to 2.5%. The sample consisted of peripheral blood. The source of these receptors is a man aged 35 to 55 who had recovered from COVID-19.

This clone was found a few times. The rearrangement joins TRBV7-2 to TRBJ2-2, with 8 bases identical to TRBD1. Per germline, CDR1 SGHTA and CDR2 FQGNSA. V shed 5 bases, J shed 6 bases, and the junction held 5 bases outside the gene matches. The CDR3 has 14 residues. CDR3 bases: TGTGCCAGCAGCCCGGACAGGGTTGCCGGGGAGCTGTTTTTT. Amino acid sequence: CASSPDRVAGELFF. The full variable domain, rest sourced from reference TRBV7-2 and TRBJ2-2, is GAGVSQSPSNKVTEKGKDVELRCDPISGHTALYWYRQSLGQGLEFLIYFQGNSAPDKSGLPSDRFSAERTGGSVSTLTIQRTQQEDSAVYLCASSPDRVAGELFFGEGSRLTVL.

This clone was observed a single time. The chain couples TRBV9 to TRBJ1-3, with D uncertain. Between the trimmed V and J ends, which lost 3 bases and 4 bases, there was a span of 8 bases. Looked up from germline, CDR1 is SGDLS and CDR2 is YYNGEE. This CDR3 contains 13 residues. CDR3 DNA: TGTGCCAGCAGCGCTGCGGCGGGAAACACCATATATTTT. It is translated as CASSAAAGNTIYF.

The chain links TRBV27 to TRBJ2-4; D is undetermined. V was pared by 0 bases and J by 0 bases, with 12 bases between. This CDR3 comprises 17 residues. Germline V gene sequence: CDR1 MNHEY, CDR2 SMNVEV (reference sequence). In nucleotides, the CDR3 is TGTGCCAGCAGTTTATCCCGCGCTAGACTAGCCAAAAACATTCAGTACTTC. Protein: CASSLSRARLAKNIQYF.

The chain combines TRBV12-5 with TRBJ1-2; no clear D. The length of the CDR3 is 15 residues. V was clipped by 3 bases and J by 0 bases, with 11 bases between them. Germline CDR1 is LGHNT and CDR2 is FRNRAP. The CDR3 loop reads CASGFNPVTNYGYTF. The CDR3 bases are TGTGCTAGTGGTTTCAACCCGGTAACTAACTATGGCTACACCTTC.

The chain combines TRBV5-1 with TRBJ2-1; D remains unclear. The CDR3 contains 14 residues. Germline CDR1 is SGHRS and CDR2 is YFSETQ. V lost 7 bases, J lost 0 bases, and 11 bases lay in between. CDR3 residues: CASSPLASYNEQFF. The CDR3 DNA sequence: TGCGCCAGCTCCCCGTTGGCCTCCTACAATGAGCAGTTCTTC.

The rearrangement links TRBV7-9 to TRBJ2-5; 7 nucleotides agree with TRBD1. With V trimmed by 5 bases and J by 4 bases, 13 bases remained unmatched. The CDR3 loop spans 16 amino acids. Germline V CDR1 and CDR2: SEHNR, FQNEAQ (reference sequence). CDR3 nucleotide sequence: TGTGCCAGCAGCCCCCCGACAGGGAACCTAGGAGAGACCCAGTACTTC. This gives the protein CASSPPTGNLGETQYF.

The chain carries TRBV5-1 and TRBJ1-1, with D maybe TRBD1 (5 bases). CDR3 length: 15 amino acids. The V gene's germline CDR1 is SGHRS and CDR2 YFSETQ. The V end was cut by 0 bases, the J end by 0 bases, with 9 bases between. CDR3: CASSLGGTVNTEAFF. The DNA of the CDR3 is TGCGCCAGCAGCTTGGGCGGGACCGTGAACACTGAAGCTTTCTTT.

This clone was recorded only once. The CDR3 nucleotides read TGCGCCAGCAGTGAGTCCCGTGAACTGTTTTTT. It codes for CASSESRELFF. The gene calls are TRBV10-2 and TRBJ1-4; D call uncertain. Deletions cut 0 bases from V and 12 bases from J, with 5 bases between. CDR3 length equals 11 residues. Germline V gives CDR1 WSHSY, CDR2 SAAADI.

CDR3 nucleotide sequence: TGTGCCAGCAGCTGGAACAGGGATAGCAATCAGCCCCAGCATTTT. This sequence encodes CASSWNRDSNQPQHF. The V call is TRBV7-2, the J call TRBJ1-5; D possibly corresponds to TRBD1 (6 bases). This CDR3 contains 15 residues. Germline V gene lookup returns CDR1 SGHTA and CDR2 FQGNSA. The V gene lost 4 bases and the J gene lost 0 bases, with 10 bases spanning the gap.

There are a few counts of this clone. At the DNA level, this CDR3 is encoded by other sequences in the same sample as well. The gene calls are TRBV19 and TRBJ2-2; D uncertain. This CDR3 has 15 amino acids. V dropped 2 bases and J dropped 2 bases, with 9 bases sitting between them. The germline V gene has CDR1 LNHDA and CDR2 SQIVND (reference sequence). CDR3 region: CASSIIEANTGELFF. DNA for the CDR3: TGTGCCAGTAGTATAATAGAAGCTAACACCGGGGAGCTGTTTTTT.

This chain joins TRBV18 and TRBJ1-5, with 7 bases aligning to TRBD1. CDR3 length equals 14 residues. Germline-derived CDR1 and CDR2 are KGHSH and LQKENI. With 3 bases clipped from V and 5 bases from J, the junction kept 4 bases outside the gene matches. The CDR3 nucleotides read TGTGCCAGCTCACCGTACAGGGGAGATCAGCCCCAGCATTTT. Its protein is CASSPYRGDQPQHF.

CDR3 nucleotide sequence: TGTGCCAGCAGCTCCGGGGAGGTAGGCACTGAAGCTTTCTTT. Encoded protein: CASSSGEVGTEAFF. This chain uses TRBV7-8 with TRBJ1-1; D call uncertain. The CDR3 spans 14 residues. The germline gives CDR1 SGHVS, CDR2 FQNEAQ. V was trimmed by 4 bases and J by 4 bases, leaving 13 bases between them.

This CDR3 reads CASSESGQGSKEYF. As DNA, the CDR3 is TGCGCCAGCAGTGAGTCAGGGCAGGGGTCTAAGGAGTACTTC. V and J are TRBV10-1 and TRBJ2-7, with D possibly being TRBD1 (6 bases). CDR1 is WNHNN and CDR2 is SYGVQD in the germline V gene (reference sequence). This CDR3 region has 14 residues. V lost 0 bases and J 11 bases, leaving 17 bases between the germline ends.

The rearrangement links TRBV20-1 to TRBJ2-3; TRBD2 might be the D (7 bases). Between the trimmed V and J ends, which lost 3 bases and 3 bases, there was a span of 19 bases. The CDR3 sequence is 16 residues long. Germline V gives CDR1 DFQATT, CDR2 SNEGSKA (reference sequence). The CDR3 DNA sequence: TGCAGTGCTAGTACCCCCGGGGGCGGGAGTACAGATACGCAGTATTTT. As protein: CSASTPGGGSTDTQYF.

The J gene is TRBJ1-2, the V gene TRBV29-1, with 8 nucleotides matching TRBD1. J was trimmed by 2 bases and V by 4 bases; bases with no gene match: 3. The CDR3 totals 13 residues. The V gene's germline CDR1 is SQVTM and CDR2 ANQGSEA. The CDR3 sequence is CSVGAGGNYGYTF. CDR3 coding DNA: TGCAGCGTTGGGGCAGGGGGCAACTATGGCTACACCTTC. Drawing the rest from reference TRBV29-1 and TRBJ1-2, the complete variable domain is SAVISQKPSRDICQRGTSLTIQCQVDSQVTMMFWYRQQPGQSLTLIATANQGSEATYESGFVIDKFPISRPNLTFSTLTVSNMSPEDSSIYLCSVGAGGNYGYTFGSGTRLTVV.

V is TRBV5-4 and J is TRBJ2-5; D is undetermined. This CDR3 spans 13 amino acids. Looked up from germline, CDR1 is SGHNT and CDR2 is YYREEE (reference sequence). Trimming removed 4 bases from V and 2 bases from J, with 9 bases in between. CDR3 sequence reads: CASSVDTQETQYF. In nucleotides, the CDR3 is TGTGCCAGCAGCGTCGACACGCAAGAGACCCAGTACTTC. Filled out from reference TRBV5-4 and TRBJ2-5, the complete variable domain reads ETGVTQSPTHLIKTRGQQVTLRCSSQSGHNTVSWYQQALGQGPQFIFQYYREEENGRGNFPPRFSGLQFPNYSSELNVNALELDDSALYLCASSVDTQETQYFGPGTRLLVL.